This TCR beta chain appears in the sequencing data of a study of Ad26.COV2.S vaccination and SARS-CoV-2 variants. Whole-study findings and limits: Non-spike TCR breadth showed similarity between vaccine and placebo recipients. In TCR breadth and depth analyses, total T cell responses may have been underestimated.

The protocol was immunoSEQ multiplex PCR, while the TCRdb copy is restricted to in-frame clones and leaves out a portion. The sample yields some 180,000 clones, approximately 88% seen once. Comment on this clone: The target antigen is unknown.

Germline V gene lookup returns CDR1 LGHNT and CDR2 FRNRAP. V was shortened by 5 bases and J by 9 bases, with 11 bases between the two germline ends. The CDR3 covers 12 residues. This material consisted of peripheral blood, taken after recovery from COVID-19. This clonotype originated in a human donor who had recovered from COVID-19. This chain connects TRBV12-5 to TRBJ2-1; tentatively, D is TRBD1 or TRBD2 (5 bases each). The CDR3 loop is CASGGGVGEQFF. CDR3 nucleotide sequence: TGTGCTAGTGGTGGGGGAGTGGGTGAGCAGTTCTTC.